This T cell receptor (beta chain) was documented in a study of blood T cell repertoires in COVID-19. Note on this clone: One end of the junction varies from germline; a read error may be responsible.

In the source study's methods: Amplification of reference gene primers provided the estimated nucleated cell counts. Profiled with immunoSEQ multiplex PCR; TCRdb holds only in-frame clones, not every one. That table is the source of V, J and clone size, and D and trimming were worked out from the DNA. The sample has around 170,000 clones; 75% to 85% are singletons. Germline lookup yields CDR1 SGHRS and CDR2 YFSETQ. This CDR3 comprises 14 residues. The sample was peripheral blood. The chain recombines TRBV5-1 with TRBJ2-7, with 13 bases fitting TRBD2. The sequence was obtained from a human donor in a cohort sampled during active COVID-19. The CDR3 spells CASSGTSGAYGQYF. In DNA form, the CDR3 reads TGCGCCAGCAGCGGGACTAGCGGGGCGTACGGGCAGTACTTC.